The entry below describes one TCR beta chain. The entry originates in a study of technical replicates of blood from a few donors. TCRdb's copy holds only in-frame clones and misses some; the assay was immunoSEQ multiplex PCR. This table holds 75,000 to 90,000 clones, about 96% found once. Per germline, CDR1 SGHTA and CDR2 FQGNSA. Deletions cut 1 base from V and 8 bases from J, with 14 bases between. The CDR3 contains 14 residues. Input material: T cells isolated from PBMCs. This receptor was obtained from a human donor in good health. This chain uses TRBV7-2 with TRBJ1-2; weak D call: TRBD1 (6 bases). The CDR3 sequence is CASSLDAGARGYTF. CDR3 nucleotide sequence: TGTGCCAGCAGCTTAGACGCGGGGGCGCGGGGCTACACCTTC.